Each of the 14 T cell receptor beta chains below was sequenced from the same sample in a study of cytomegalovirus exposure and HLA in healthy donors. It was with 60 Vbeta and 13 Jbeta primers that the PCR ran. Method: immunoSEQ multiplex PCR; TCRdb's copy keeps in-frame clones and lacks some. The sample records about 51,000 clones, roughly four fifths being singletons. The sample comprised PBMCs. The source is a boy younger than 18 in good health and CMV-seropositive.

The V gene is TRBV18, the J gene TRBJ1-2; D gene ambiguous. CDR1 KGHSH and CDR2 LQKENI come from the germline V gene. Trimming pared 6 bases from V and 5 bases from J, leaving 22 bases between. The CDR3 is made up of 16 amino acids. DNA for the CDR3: TGTGCCAGCTCTCCTCTACCGTCGGGTGAATCTTATGGCTACACCTTC. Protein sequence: CASSPLPSGESYGYTF.

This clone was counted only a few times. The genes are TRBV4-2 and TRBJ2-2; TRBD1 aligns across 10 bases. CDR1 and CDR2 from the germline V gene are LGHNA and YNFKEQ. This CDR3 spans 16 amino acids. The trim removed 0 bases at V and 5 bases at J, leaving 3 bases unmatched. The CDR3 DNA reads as TGTGCCAGCAGCCAAGAGGGACAGGGGTGGACCGGGGAGCTGTTTTTT. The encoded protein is CASSQEGQGWTGELFF.

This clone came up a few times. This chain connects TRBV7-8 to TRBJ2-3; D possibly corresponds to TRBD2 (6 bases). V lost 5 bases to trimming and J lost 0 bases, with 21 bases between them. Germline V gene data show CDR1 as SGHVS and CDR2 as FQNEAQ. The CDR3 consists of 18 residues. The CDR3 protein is CASSLDRDSKASTDTQYF. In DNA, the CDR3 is TGTGCCAGCAGCCTAGACCGGGACTCAAAAGCTAGCACAGATACGCAGTATTTT.

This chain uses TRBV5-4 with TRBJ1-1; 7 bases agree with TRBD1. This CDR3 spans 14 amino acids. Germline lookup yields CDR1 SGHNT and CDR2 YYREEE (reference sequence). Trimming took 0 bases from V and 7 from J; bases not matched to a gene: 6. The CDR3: CASSLETGRIEAFF. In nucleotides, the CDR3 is TGTGCCAGCAGCTTGGAGACAGGGCGGATTGAAGCTTTCTTT.

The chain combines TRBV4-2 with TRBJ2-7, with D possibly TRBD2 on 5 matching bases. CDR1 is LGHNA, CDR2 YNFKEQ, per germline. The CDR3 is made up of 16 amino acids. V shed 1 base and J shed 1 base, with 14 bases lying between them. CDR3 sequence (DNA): TGTGCCAGCAGCCAAGTGGGAGACTCCGGGTCCTACGAGCAGTACTTC. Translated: CASSQVGDSGSYEQYF.

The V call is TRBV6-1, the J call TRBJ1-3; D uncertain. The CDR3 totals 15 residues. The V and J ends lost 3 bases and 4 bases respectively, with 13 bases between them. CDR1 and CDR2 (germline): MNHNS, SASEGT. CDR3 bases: TGTGCCAGCAGTGAGGACCTGGCGGGAGGAAACACCATATATTTT. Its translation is CASSEDLAGGNTIYF.

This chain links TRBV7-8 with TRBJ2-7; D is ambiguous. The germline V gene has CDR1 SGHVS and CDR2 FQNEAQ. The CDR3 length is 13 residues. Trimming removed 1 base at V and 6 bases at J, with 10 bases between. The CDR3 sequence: CASSLVPLGEQYF. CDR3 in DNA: TGTGCCAGCAGCTTAGTTCCGCTCGGCGAGCAGTACTTC. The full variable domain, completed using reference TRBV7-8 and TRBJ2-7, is GAGVSQSPRYKVAKRGQDVALRCDPISGHVSLFWYQQALGQGPEFLTYFQNEAQLDKSGLPSDRFFAERPEGSVSTLKIQRTQQEDSAVYLCASSLVPLGEQYFGPGTRLTVT.

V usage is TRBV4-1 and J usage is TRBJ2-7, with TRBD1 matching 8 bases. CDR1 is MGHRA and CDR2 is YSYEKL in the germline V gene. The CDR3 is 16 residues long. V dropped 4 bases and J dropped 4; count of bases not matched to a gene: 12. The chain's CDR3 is CASSPAKRQGLYEQYF. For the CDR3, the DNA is TGCGCCAGCAGCCCAGCTAAGAGACAGGGGCTGTACGAGCAGTACTTC.

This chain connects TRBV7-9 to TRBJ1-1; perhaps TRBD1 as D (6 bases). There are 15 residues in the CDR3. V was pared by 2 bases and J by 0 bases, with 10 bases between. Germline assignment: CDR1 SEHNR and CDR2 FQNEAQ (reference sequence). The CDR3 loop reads CASSLTTGLNTEAFF. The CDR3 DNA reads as TGTGCCAGCAGCTTAACTACAGGGCTGAACACTGAAGCTTTCTTT.

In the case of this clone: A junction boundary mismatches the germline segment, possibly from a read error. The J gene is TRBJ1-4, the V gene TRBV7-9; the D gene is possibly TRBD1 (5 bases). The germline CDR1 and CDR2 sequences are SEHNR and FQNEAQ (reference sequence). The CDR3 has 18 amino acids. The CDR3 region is CSSSPRADSRPTNEKLFF. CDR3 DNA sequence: TGTTCCAGCAGCCCCAGAGCCGACAGCCGACCAACTAATGAAAAACTGTTTTTT. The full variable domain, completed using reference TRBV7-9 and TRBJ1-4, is DTGVSQNPRHKITKRGQNVTFRCDPISEHNRLYWYRQTLGQGPEFLTYFQNEAQLEKSRLLSDRFSAERPKGSFSTLEIQRTEQGDSAMYLCSSSPRADSRPTNEKLFFGSGTQLSVL.

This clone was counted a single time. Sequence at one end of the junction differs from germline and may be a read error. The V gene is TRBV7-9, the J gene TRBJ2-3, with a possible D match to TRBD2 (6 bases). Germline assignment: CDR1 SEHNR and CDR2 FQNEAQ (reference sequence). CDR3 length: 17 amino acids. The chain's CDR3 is CSSSQTPGGEDTDTQYF. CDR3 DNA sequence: TGTTCCAGCAGTCAAACCCCCGGCGGGGAAGACACAGATACGCAGTATTTT.

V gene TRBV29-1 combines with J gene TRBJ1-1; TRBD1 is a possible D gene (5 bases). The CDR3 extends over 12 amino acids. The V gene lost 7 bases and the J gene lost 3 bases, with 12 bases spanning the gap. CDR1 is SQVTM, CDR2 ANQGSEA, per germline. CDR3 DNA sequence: TGCAGCGCCCGAACAGGATACACTGAAGCTTTCTTT. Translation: CSARTGYTEAFF.

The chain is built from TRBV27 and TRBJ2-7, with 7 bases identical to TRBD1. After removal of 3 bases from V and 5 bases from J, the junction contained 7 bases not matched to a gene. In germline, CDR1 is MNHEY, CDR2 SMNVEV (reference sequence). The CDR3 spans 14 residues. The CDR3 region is CASSFTGAGHEQYF. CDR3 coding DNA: TGTGCCAGCAGTTTTACAGGGGCCGGTCACGAGCAGTACTTC.

The CDR3 loop is CASSPLGGYEQYF. CDR3 DNA: TGCGCCAGCAGCCCCCTGGGAGGTTACGAGCAGTACTTC. V and J are TRBV4-1 and TRBJ2-5, with D perhaps matching TRBD2 (6 bases). The J call may be in error: the DNA end matches TRBJ2-7 better. Germline CDR1 reads MGHRA; CDR2 reads YSYEKL. CDR3 size: 13 residues.